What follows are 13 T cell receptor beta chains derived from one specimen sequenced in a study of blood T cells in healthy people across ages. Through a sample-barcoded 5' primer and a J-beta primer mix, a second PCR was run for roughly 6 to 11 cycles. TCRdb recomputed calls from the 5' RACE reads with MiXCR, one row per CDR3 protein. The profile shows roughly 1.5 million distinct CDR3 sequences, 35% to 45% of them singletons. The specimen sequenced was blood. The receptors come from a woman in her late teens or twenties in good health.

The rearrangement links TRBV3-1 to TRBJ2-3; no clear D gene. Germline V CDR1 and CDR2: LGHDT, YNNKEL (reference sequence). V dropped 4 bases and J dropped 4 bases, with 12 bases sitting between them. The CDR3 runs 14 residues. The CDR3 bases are TGTGCCAGCAGCCTTCCGAGACTCCCAGATACGCAGTATTTT. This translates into CASSLPRLPDTQYF.

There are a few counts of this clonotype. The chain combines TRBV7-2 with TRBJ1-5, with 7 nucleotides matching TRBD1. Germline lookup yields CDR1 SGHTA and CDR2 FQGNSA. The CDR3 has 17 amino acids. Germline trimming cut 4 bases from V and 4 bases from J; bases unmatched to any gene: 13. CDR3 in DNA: TGTGCCAGCAGCTCCGCCCCGGGCAGGGGGGGGAATCAGCCCCAGCATTTT. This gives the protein CASSSAPGRGGNQPQHF.

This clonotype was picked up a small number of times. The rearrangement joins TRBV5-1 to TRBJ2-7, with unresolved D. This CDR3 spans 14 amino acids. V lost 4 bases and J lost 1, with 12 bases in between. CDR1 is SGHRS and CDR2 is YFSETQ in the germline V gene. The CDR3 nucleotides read TGCGCCAGCAGCCGCATCGACGGTTCCTACGAGCAGTACTTC. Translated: CASSRIDGSYEQYF. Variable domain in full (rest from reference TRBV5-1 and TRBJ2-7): KAGVTQTPRYLIKTRGQQVTLSCSPISGHRSVSWYQQTPGQGLQFLFEYFSETQRNKGNFPGRFSGRQFSNSRSEMNVSTLELGDSALYLCASSRIDGSYEQYFGPGTRLTVT.

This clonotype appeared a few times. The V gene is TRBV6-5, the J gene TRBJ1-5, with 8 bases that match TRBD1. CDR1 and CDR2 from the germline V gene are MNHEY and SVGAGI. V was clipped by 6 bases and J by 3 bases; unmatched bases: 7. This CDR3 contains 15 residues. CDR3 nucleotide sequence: TGTGCCAGCAGAGCAGGGGGCAGGGACAATCAGCCCCAGCATTTT. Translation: CASRAGGRDNQPQHF.

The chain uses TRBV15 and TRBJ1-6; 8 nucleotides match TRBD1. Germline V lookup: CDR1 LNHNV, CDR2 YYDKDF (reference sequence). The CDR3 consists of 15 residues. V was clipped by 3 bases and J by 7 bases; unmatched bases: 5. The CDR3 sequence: CATSRDRVRNSPLHF. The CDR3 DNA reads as TGTGCCACCAGCAGGGACAGGGTTCGGAATTCACCCCTCCACTTT.

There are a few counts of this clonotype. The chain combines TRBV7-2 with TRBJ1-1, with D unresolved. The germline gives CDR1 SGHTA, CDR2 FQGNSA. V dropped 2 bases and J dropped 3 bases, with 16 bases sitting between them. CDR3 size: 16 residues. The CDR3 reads CASSLKLWAPDTEAFF. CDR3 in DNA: TGTGCCAGCAGCTTAAAATTATGGGCTCCGGACACTGAAGCTTTCTTT.

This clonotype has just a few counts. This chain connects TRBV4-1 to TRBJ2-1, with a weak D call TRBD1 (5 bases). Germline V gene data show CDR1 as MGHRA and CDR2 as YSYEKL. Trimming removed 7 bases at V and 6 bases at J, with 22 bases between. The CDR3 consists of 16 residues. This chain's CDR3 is CASKSSGQGSGNEQFF. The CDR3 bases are TGCGCCAGCAAATCCTCCGGGCAGGGTTCTGGCAATGAGCAGTTCTTC.

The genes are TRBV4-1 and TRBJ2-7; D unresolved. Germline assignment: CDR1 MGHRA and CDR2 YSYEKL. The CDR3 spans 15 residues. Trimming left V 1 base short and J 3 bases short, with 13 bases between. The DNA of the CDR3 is TGCGCCAGCAGCCAAGGCCGTCCAGAGTTCTACGAGCAGTACTTC. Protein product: CASSQGRPEFYEQYF.

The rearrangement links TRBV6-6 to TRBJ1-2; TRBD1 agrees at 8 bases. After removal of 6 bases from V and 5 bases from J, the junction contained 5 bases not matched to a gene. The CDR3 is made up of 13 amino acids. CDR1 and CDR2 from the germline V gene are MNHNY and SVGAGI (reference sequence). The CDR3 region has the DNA TGTGCCAGCAGCCGGGACAGGTTATATGGCTACACCTTC. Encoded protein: CASSRDRLYGYTF.

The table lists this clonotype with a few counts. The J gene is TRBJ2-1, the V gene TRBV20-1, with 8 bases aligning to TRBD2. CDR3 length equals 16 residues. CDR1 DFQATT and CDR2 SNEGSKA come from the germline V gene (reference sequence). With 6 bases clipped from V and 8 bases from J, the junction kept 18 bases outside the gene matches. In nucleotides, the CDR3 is TGCAGTGCGATTGGCGCGGGACTAGGACATAGCCATGAGCAGTTCTTC. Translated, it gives CSAIGAGLGHSHEQFF.

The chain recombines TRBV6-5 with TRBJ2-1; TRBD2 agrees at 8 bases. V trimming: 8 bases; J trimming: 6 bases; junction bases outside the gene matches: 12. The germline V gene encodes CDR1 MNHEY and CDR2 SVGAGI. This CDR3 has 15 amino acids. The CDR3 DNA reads TGTGCCAGCCAGAGTAGAGAGCGGGGGATCAATGAGCAGTTCTTC. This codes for CASQSRERGINEQFF.

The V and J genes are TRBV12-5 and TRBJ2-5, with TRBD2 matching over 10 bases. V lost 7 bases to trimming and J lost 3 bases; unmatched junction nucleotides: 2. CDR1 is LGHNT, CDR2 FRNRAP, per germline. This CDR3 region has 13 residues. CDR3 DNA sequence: TGTGCTAGTGATACTAGCGGGGAAGAGACCCAGTACTTC. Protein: CASDTSGEETQYF. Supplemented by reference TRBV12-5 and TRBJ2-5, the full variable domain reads DARVTQTPRHKVTEMGQEVTMRCQPILGHNTVFWYRQTMMQGLELLAYFRNRAPLDDSGMPKDRFSAEMPDATLATLKIQPSEPRDSAVYFCASDTSGEETQYFGPGTRLLVL.

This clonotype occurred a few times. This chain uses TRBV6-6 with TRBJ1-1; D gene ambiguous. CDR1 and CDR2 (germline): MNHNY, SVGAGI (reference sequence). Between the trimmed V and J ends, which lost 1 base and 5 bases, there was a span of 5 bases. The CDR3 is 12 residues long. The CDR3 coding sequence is TGTGCCAGCAGTTACTTGGCAACTGAAGCTTTCTTT. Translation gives CASSYLATEAFF.